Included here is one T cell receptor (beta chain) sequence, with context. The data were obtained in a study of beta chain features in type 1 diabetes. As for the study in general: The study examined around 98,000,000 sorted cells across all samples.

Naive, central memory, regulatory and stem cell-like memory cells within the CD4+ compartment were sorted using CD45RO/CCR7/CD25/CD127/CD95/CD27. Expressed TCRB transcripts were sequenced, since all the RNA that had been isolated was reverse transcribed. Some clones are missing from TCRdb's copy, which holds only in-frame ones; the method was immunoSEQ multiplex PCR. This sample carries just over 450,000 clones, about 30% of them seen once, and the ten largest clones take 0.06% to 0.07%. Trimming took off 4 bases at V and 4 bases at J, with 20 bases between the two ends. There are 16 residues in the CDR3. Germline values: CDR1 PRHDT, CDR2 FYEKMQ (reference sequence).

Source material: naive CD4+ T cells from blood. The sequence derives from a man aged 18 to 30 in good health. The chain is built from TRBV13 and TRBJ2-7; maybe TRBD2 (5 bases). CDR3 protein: CASSYSVTGGPYEQYF. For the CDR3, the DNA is TGTGCCAGCAGCTACAGCGTGACCGGCGGGCCTTACGAGCAGTACTTC.